Listed below are T cell receptor beta chains from one sample, sequenced in a study of response to subunit inactivated influenza vaccine. MiXCR was run by TCRdb on the RT-PCR reads, yielding one entry per CDR3 protein. This sample has roughly 190,000 distinct CDR3 sequences, with about an eighth found just once. This sample was also put to use in a study of T cells expressing NK-cell markers.

The sequencing used CD8+ T cells sorted from PBMCs, collected roughly 13 days after vaccination. All receptors come from a man aged 45-60 years who received an inactivated influenza vaccine. Each CDR3 is given with its conserved first and last residue. D genes are given only for firm matches. The size of a clone is reported for some rows only, either as once, few or many, or as a class for expanded clones.

D gene,J gene,V gene,clone size,CDR3 DNA,CDR3 protein
NA,TRBJ1-1,TRBV28,NA,TGTGCCAGCAGTTTATTGGGGGGGACGAACACTGAAGCTTTCTTT,CASSLLGGTNTEAFF
NA,TRBJ2-1,TRBV11-2,NA,TGTGCCAGCAGCCCGCCGGTCCCCTACTACAATGAGCAGTTCTTC,CASSPPVPYYNEQFF
TRBD1,TRBJ1-1,TRBV12-5,NA,TGTGCTAGTGGTTTGTCCCGGACAGGGGGCGCCTACACTGAAGCTTTCTTT,CASGLSRTGGAYTEAFF
NA,TRBJ1-2,TRBV7-8,NA,TGTGCCAGCAGCTTGTCGGGAGGGCGGTTCTTC,CASSLSGGRFF
NA,TRBJ2-5,TRBV7-9,NA,TGTGCCAGCAGCTTAGTGCTAGAGACCCAGTACTTC,CASSLVLETQYF
NA,TRBJ1-5,TRBV12-3/TRBV12-4,few,TGTGCCAGCAGTTTACCGGGGAATCAGCCCCAGCATTTT,CASSLPGNQPQHF
NA,TRBJ2-6,TRBV11-2,NA,TGTGCCAGCAGGGGGGTCTCTGGGGCCAACGTCCTGACTTTC,CASRGVSGANVLTF
TRBD1,TRBJ2-7,TRBV9,NA,TGTGCCAGCGCCCACCGACAGGGCGCCCTTTACGAGCAGTACTTC,CASAHRQGALYEQYF
TRBD1,TRBJ1-3,TRBV2,many,TGTGCCAGCAGTCGCCGGGACAGCTCTGGAAACACCATATATTTT,CASSRRDSSGNTIYF
NA,TRBJ1-1,TRBV11-3,NA,TGTGCCAGCAGCTCACTCACCCCCAGGGCAGGGGTGAACACTGAAGCTTTCTTT,CASSSLTPRAGVNTEAFF
NA,TRBJ2-5,TRBV7-3,NA,TGTGCCAGCAGCTTGTCAGGGTGGCCCGGAGAGACCCAGTACTTC,CASSLSGWPGETQYF
TRBD2,TRBJ2-1,TRBV12-3/TRBV12-4,few,TGTGCCAGCAGTTCTCCTAGCGGGAGTCCCACCTACAATGAGCAGTTCTTC,CASSSPSGSPTYNEQFF
TRBD2,TRBJ2-1,TRBV3-1,many,TGTGCCAGCAGCCCCATAGCGGGAGGTGCGGAGCAGTTCTTC,CASSPIAGGAEQFF
NA,TRBJ2-5,TRBV9,many,TGTGCCAGCAGCGTACAGGGGGAGACCCAGTACTTC,CASSVQGETQYF
NA,TRBJ2-1,TRBV21-1,once,TGTGCCAGCAGCAACCACTATCATTGGTTCGGGGTCCATGAGCAGTTCTTC,CASSNHYHWFGVHEQFF
NA,TRBJ2-3,TRBV6-1,few,TGTGCCAGCAGTGCCACCACGGGAAGGGTCGTTCCAGATACGCAGTATTTT,CASSATTGRVVPDTQYF
TRBD2,TRBJ2-3,TRBV28,NA,TGTGCCAGCAGTTCCATTATAGCGGGGGAGGGGTCAGATACGCAGTATTTT,CASSSIIAGEGSDTQYF
NA,TRBJ2-5,TRBV12-3/TRBV12-4,NA,TGTGCCAGCAGTTCCCGACAGTTGTACCAAGAGACCCAGTACTTC,CASSSRQLYQETQYF
NA,TRBJ1-1,TRBV29-1,NA,TGCAGCGTTAAGTCTTCTGAGAACACTGAAGCTTTCTTT,CSVKSSENTEAFF
TRBD1,TRBJ2-1,TRBV9,NA,TGTGCCAGCAGCGGGGGACAGTCACCCAATGAGCAGTTCTTC,CASSGGQSPNEQFF
NA,TRBJ2-1,TRBV24-1,NA,TGTGCCACCAGTGATTTGCGGGGATACAATGAGCAGTTCTTC,CATSDLRGYNEQFF
TRBD2,TRBJ2-7,TRBV7-8,few,TGTGCCAGCAGCTTAGAGGGACTAGTTTCCTACGAGCAGTACTTC,CASSLEGLVSYEQYF
NA,TRBJ2-3,TRBV6-2/TRBV6-3,few,TGTGCCAGCAGTACGGGGGGCCGGGATACGCAGTATTTT,CASSTGGRDTQYF
NA,TRBJ2-1,TRBV20-1,few,TGCAGTGCTAGCGGCTCCGGGGTCTCCTACAATGAGCAGTTCTTC,CSASGSGVSYNEQFF
NA,TRBJ2-1,TRBV15,few,TGTGCCACCAGCGGTCCTAAGAAGAATGAGCAGTTCTTC,CATSGPKKNEQFF
TRBD1,TRBJ2-7,TRBV29-1,few,TGCAGCGTTGAAGCGGGACAGTCCTACGAGCAGTACTTC,CSVEAGQSYEQYF